One and the same sample provided the 17 T cell receptor beta chains below, sequenced in a study of T and B cells in COVID-19 patients. TRB rearrangements were amplified by multiplex PCR with BIOMED2 TRB-A/B primers. Each CDR3 protein gets one entry after TCRdb re-called the multiplex PCR reads with MiXCR. The sample shows about 27,000 distinct CDR3 sequences, about 33% of them seen only once. Each TRB amplification used about 220-500 ng of genomic DNA from blood. Sequencing input: blood. The receptors derive from a human donor who had recovered from COVID-19.

The chain uses TRBV6-4 and TRBJ1-2, with D perhaps TRBD1 (5 bases). Trimming left V 10 bases short and J 4 bases short, with 22 bases between. The CDR3 has 15 residues. CDR1 and CDR2 (germline): MRHNA, SNTAGT. The DNA for the CDR3 is TGTGCCATTGACAGAGAGCCGTCACTTTTCTATGGCTACACCTTC. Protein: CAIDREPSLFYGYTF.

This clonotype is classed as medium-sized. The rearrangement uses TRBV19 and TRBJ2-6; maybe TRBD2 (5 bases). The germline V gene encodes CDR1 LNHDA and CDR2 SQIVND (reference sequence). Trimming stripped 4 bases from V and 3 bases from J, with 10 bases between. The CDR3 runs 15 residues. The CDR3 nucleotides are TGTGCCAGTAGTACTCAGAGCGGTGGGGCCAACGTCCTGACTTTC. Protein: CASSTQSGGANVLTF.

This chain connects TRBV6-2 or TRBV6-3 to TRBJ1-2; TRBD1 might be the D (5 bases). The germline V gene has CDR1 MNHEY and CDR2 SVGEGT. The ends were cut back, 6 bases at V and 12 bases at J, with 14 bases in the middle. The CDR3 runs 11 residues. CDR3 nucleotides: TGTGCCAGCAGCTTTGGACAAGCAGACACCTTC. Amino acid sequence: CASSFGQADTF.

V usage is TRBV5-1 and J usage is TRBJ1-5; D possibly corresponds to TRBD1 (5 bases). V lost 0 bases to trimming and J lost 9 bases, with 13 bases between them. CDR3 size: 14 residues. Germline V gene sequence: CDR1 SGHRS, CDR2 YFSETQ. The DNA for the CDR3 is TGCGCCAGCAGCTTGGGGTCCCAGGGTATGCCCCAGCATTTT. The encoded protein is CASSLGSQGMPQHF.

By frequency in the sample, this clonotype is medium-sized. The CDR3 bases are TGCAGCGTTGCGGGGACAGCCTCTAACTATGGCTACACCTTC. It encodes CSVAGTASNYGYTF. The rearrangement uses TRBV29-1 and TRBJ1-2; TRBD1 matches 7 bases. The J segment lost 0 bases and the V segment lost 4 bases, leaving 5 bases of the junction unmatched. The CDR3 has 14 amino acids. From germline, CDR1 is SQVTM and CDR2 ANQGSEA.

This clonotype was counted a few times. CDR3 in amino acids: CASSIAAATTAFF. CDR3 bases: TGTGCCAGTAGTATAGCGGCAGCCACGACAGCTTTCTTT. The rearrangement uses TRBV19 and TRBJ1-1; D unresolved. Trimming removed 1 base at V and 10 bases at J, with 13 bases between. There are 13 residues in the CDR3. Germline CDR1 reads LNHDA; CDR2 reads SQIVND (reference sequence).

This CDR3 reads CASSQRAGAREQYF. CDR3 in DNA: TGTGCCAGCAGCCAACGGGCAGGGGCTCGCGAGCAGTACTTC. The chain couples TRBV14 to TRBJ2-7, with D possibly TRBD1 on 6 matching bases. The V and J ends lost 2 bases and 6 bases respectively, with 14 bases between them. This CDR3 has 14 residues. Germline V gene sequence: CDR1 SGHDN, CDR2 FVKESK.

By sample fraction, this clonotype is medium-sized. The gene calls are TRBV19 and TRBJ2-5; no reliable D call. V was shortened by 7 bases and J by 0 bases, with 12 bases between the two germline ends. This CDR3 contains 14 residues. The germline CDR1 and CDR2 sequences are LNHDA and SQIVND (reference sequence). CDR3 loop: CASNRIGHQETQYF. As DNA, the CDR3 is TGTGCCAGTAATCGGATCGGGCACCAAGAGACCCAGTACTTC.

This clonotype showed up just a few times. The V call is TRBV6-1, the J call TRBJ2-3, with D perhaps TRBD2 (7 bases). The ends were cut back, 4 bases at V and 6 bases at J, with 14 bases in the middle. The CDR3 sequence is 14 residues long. The V gene's germline CDR1 is MNHNS and CDR2 SASEGT. The chain's CDR3 is CASSAGGGSDTQYF. The CDR3, as DNA: TGTGCCAGCAGTGCTGGGGGGGGCTCGGATACGCAGTATTTT.

In this sample, this clonotype turned up a few times. The V call is TRBV30, the J call TRBJ2-5; D tentatively fits TRBD1 or TRBD2 (5 bases each). Germline V gene lookup returns CDR1 GTSNPN and CDR2 SVGIG (reference sequence). V lost 1 base and J lost 0, with 12 bases in between. This CDR3 contains 15 residues. CDR3 region: CAWSGWDGYQETQYF. CDR3 coding DNA: TGTGCCTGGAGTGGTTGGGACGGGTACCAAGAGACCCAGTACTTC.

This clonotype has a count of ten or more. This sequence joins TRBV27 and TRBJ2-5; possible D gene TRBD1, 5 bases. V lost 6 bases and J 7 bases, leaving 9 bases between the germline ends. CDR1 MNHEY and CDR2 SMNVEV come from the germline V gene (reference sequence). This CDR3 region has 11 residues. CDR3 nucleotides: TGTGCCAGCAGCCCAACAGGGACCCAGTACTTC. Translated, it gives CASSPTGTQYF.

The CDR3 reads CASVPETLDTDTQYF. CDR3 bases: TGTGCTAGTGTCCCGGAGACTCTAGACACAGATACGCAGTATTTT. J is TRBJ2-3 and V is TRBV12-5; the D is unclear. The CDR3 has 15 residues. The V gene's germline CDR1 is LGHNT and CDR2 FRNRAP. V lost 7 bases and J 2 bases, leaving 16 bases between the germline ends.

This chain links TRBV7-9 with TRBJ2-3, with 8 nucleotides matching TRBD1. The CDR3 covers 15 residues. Germline V gene data show CDR1 as SEHNR and CDR2 as FQNEAQ (reference sequence). V was clipped by 5 bases and J by 0 bases; unmatched bases: 4. CDR3 nucleotide sequence: TGTGCCAGCAGCATAAGGACAGGGAGCACAGATACGCAGTATTTT. Translated, it gives CASSIRTGSTDTQYF.

By proportion, this clonotype is medium-sized. The chain is built from TRBV29-1 and TRBJ2-2; 7 bases align to TRBD2. CDR3 length: 14 residues. V lost 0 bases and J lost 6; bases outside the gene matches: 4. Germline V gene data show CDR1 as SQVTM and CDR2 as ANQGSEA. The DNA of the CDR3 is TGCAGCGTTGAAGAACTAGCGAGGTCCGGGGAGCTGTTTTTT. This encodes CSVEELARSGELFF.

This clonotype was counted a few times. The chain carries TRBV6-1 and TRBJ1-4; TRBD1 might be the D (6 bases). Germline assignment: CDR1 MNHNS and CDR2 SASEGT. This CDR3 contains 14 residues. V lost 7 bases, J lost 7 bases, and 16 bases lay in between. The CDR3 DNA follows: TGTGCCAGCAATGGGGCAGGGGCGCTTGAAAAACTGTTTTTT. Amino acid sequence: CASNGAGALEKLFF.

This clonotype was picked up a small number of times. The CDR3 DNA follows: TGTGCCAGCAGCTACCGGACTAGCGGGGCTGAGCAGTTCTTC. Protein: CASSYRTSGAEQFF. The chain combines TRBV7-6 with TRBJ2-1; 12 positions match TRBD2. From germline, CDR1 is SGHVS and CDR2 FNYEAQ. The CDR3 runs 14 residues. V was clipped by 4 bases and J by 9 bases; unmatched bases: 4.

This clonotype is medium-sized. This chain connects TRBV29-1 to TRBJ2-1; 8 bases match TRBD1. This CDR3 is 15 amino acids long. V was pared by 2 bases and J by 5 bases, with 8 bases of the junction left unmatched. Looked up from germline, CDR1 is SQVTM and CDR2 is ANQGSEA. The CDR3 spells CSVESRQGWHNEQFF. In DNA form, the CDR3 reads TGCAGCGTTGAATCCCGACAGGGGTGGCACAATGAGCAGTTCTTC.